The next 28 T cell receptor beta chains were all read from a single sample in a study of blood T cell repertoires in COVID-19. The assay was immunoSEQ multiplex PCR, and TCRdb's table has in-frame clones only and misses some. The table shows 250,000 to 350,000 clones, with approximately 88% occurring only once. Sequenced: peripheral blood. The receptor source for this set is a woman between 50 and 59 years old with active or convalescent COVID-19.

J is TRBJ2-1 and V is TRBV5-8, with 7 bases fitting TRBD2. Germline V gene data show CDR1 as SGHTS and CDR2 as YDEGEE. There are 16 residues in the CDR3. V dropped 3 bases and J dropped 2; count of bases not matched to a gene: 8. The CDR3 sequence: CASSSPGRGAYNEQFF. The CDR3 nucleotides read TGTGCCAGCAGCTCCCCGGGGAGGGGCGCCTACAATGAGCAGTTCTTC.

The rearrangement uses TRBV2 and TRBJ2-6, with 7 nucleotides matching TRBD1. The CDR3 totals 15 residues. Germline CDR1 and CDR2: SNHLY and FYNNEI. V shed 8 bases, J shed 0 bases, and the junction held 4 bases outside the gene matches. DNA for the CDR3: TGTGCCAGCGGGCAGGGGGACTCTGGGGCCAACGTCCTGACTTTC. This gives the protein CASGQGDSGANVLTF.

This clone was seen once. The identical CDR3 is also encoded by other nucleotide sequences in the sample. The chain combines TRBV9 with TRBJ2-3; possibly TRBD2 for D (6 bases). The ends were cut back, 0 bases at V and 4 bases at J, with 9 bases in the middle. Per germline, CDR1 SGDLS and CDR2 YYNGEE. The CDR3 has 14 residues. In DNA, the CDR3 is TGTGCCAGCAGCGTAGGAGGAGGGCCAGATACGCAGTATTTT. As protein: CASSVGGGPDTQYF. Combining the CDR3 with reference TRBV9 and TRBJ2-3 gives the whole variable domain DSGVTQTPKHLITATGQRVTLRCSPRSGDLSVYWYQQSLDQGLQFLIQYYNGEERAKGNILERFSAQQFPDLHSELNLSSLELGDSALYFCASSVGGGPDTQYFGPGTRLTVL.

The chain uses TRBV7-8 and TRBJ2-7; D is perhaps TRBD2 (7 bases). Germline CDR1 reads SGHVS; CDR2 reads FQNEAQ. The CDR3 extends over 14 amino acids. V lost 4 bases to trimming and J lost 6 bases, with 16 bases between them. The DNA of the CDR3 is TGTGCCAGCAGCTGGGGCCTAGGGGGGGTCGAGCAGTACTTC. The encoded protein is CASSWGLGGVEQYF.

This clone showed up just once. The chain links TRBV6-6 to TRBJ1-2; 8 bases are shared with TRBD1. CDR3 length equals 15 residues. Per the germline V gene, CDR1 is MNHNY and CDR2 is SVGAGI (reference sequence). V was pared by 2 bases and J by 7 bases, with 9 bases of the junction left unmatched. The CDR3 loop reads CASSYGGRGQAGYTF. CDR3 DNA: TGTGCCAGCAGTTACGGCGGCAGGGGGCAGGCTGGCTACACCTTC.

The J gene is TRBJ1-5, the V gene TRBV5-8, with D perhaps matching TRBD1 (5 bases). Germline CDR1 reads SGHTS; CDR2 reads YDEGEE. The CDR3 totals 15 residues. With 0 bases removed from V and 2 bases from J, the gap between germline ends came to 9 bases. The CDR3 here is CASSLAGWGNQPQHF. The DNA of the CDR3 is TGTGCCAGCAGCTTGGCAGGGTGGGGCAATCAGCCCCAGCATTTT.

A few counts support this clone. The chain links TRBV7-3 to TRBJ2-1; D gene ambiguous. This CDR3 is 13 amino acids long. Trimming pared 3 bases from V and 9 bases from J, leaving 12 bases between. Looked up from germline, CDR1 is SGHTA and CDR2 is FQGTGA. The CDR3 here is CASSFSSEGEQFF. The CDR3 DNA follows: TGTGCCAGCAGCTTTAGCTCGGAAGGTGAGCAGTTCTTC.

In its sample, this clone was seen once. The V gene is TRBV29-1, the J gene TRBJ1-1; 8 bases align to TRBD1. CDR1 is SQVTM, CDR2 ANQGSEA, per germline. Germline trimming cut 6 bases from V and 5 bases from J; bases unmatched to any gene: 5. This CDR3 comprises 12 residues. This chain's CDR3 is CSVSDRATEAFF. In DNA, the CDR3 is TGCAGCGTATCGGACAGGGCGACTGAAGCTTTCTTT.

CDR3 bases: TGTGCCAGCTCACCCGAGGGGGGGCCTGGTGGCTACACCTTC. The encoded protein is CASSPEGGPGGYTF. V usage is TRBV18 and J usage is TRBJ1-2; maybe TRBD1 (6 bases). This CDR3 has 14 amino acids. CDR1 is KGHSH, CDR2 LQKENI, per germline. The V gene lost 3 bases and the J gene lost 7 bases, with 15 bases spanning the gap.

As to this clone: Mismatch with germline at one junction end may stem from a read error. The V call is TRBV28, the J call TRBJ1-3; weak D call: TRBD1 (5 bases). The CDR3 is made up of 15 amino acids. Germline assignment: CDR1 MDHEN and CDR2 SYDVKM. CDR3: CASSLGGTGGDTIYF. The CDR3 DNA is TGTGCCAGCAGTTTAGGGGGGACGGGTGGAGACACCATATATTTT.

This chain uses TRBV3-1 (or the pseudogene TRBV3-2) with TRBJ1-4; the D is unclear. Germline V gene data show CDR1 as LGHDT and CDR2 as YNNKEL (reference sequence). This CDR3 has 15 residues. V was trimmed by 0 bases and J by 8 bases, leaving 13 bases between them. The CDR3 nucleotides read TGTGCCAGCAGCCAAGATCGTCCCAGCGGCGAAAAACTGTTTTTT. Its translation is CASSQDRPSGEKLFF.

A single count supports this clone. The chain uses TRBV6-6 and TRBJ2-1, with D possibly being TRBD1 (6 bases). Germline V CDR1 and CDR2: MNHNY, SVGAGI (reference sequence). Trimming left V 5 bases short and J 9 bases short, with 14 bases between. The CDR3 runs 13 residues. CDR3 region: CASSITGLGEQFF. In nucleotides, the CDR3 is TGTGCCAGCAGTATAACAGGGTTGGGTGAGCAGTTCTTC.

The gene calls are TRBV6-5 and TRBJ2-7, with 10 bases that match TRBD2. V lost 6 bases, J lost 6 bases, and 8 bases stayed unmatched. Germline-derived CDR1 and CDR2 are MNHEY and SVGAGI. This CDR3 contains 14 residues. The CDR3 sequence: CASSPGTSDLEQYF. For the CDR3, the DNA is TGTGCCAGCAGCCCCGGGACTAGCGACCTCGAGCAGTACTTC.

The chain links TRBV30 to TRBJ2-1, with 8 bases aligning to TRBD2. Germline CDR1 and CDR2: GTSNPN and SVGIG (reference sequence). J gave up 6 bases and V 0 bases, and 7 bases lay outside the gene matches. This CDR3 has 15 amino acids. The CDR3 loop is CAWSVGTRVFNEQFF. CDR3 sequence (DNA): TGTGCCTGGAGTGTGGGGACTAGAGTGTTCAATGAGCAGTTCTTC. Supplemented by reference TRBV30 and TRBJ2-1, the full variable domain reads SQTIHQWPATLVQPVGSPLSLECTVEGTSNPNLYWYRQAAGRGLQLLFYSVGIGQISSEVPQNLSASRPQDRQFILSSKKLLLSDSGFYLCAWSVGTRVFNEQFFGPGTRLTVL.

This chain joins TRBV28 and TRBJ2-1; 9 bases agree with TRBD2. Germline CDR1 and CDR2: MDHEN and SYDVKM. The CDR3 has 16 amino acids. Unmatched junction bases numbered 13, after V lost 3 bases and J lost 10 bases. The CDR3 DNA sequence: TGTGCCAGCAGTTTGGGTTACAGCGGGGGGCTCTGGGAGCAGTTCTTC. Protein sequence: CASSLGYSGGLWEQFF.

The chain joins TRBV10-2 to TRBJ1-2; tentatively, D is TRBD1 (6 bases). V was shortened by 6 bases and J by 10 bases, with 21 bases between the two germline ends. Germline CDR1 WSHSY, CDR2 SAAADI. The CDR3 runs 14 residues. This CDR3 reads CASRGTSLTLDYTF. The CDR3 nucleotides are TGCGCCAGCAGAGGGACATCACTAACTCTTGACTACACCTTC.

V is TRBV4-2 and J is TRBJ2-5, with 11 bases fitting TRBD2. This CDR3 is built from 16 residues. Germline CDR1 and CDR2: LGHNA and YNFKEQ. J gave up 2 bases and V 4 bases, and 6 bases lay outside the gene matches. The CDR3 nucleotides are TGTGCCAGCAGCCTAATAGCGGGGGGGGTACAAGAGACCCAGTACTTC. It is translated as CASSLIAGGVQETQYF.

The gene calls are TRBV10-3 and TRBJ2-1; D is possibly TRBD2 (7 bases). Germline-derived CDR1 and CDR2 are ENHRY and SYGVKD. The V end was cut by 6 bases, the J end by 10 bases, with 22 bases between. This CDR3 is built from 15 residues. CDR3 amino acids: CAISPRDGGPGEQFF. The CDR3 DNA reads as TGTGCCATCAGCCCACGGGACGGGGGGCCCGGGGAGCAGTTCTTC.

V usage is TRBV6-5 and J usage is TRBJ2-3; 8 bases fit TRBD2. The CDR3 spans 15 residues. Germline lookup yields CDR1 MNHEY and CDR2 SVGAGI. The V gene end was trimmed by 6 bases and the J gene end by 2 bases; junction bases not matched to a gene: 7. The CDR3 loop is CASRRSGGATDTQYF. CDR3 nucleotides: TGTGCCAGCAGGCGAAGCGGGGGTGCCACAGATACGCAGTATTTT.

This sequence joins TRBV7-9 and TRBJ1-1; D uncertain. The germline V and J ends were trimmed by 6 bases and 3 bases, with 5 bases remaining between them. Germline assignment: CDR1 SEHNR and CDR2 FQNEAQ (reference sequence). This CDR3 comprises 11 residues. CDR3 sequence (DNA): TGTGCCAGCAGGCTAGACACTGAAGCTTTCTTT. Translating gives CASRLDTEAFF.

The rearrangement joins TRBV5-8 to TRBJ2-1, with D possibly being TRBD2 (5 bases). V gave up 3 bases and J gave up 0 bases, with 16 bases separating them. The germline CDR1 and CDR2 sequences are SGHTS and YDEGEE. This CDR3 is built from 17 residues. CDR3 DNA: TGTGCCAGCAGCTGGATTTGGACTTCGAGCTCCTACAATGAGCAGTTCTTC. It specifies CASSWIWTSSSYNEQFF.

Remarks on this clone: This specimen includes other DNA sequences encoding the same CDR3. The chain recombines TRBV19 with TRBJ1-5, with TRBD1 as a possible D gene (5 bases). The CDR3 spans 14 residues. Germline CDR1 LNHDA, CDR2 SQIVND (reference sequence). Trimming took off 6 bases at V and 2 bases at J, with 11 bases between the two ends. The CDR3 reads CASSPGLGNQPQHF. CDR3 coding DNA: TGTGCCAGTAGCCCAGGGTTGGGCAATCAGCCCCAGCATTTT.

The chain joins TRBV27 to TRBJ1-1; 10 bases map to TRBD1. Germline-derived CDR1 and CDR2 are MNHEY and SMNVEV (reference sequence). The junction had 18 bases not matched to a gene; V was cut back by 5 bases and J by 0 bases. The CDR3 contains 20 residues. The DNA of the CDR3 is TGTGCCAGCAGTATATTTTTACCGGGACAGGGGACAACGTTGAACACTGAAGCTTTCTTT. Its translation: CASSIFLPGQGTTLNTEAFF.

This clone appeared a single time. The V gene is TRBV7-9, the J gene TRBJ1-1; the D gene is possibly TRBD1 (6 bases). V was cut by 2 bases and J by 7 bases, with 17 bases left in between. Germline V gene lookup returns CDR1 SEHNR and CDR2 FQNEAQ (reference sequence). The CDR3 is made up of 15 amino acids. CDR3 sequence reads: CASSLPQGRISEAFF. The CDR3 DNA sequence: TGTGCCAGCAGCTTACCACAGGGTCGAATTAGTGAAGCTTTCTTT.

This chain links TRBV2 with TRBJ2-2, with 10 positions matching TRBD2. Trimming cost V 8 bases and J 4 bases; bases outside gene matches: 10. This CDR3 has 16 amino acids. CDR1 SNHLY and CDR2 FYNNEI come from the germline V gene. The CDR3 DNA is TGTGCCAGCGGCGATAGCGGGGGGCCCCGCACCGGGGAGCTGTTTTTT. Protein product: CASGDSGGPRTGELFF.

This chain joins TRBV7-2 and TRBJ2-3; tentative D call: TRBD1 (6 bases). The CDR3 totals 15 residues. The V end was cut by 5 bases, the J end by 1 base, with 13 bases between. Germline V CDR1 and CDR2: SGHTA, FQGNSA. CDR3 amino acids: CASSLRGHGTDTQYF. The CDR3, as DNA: TGTGCCAGCAGCCTCAGGGGACACGGCACAGATACGCAGTATTTT.

DNA for the CDR3: TGTGCCTGGAGTGTGGGAGGGGGCTCCTACAATGAGCAGTTCTTC. Its protein is CAWSVGGGSYNEQFF. This sequence joins TRBV30 and TRBJ2-1, with a possible D match to TRBD2 (7 bases). V was clipped by 0 bases and J by 0 bases, with 9 bases between them. The CDR3 extends over 15 amino acids. Germline CDR1 and CDR2: GTSNPN and SVGIG (reference sequence).

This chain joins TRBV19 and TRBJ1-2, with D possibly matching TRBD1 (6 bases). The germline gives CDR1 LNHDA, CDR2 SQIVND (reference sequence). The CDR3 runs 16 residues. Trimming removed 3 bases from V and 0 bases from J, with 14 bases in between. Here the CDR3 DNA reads TGTGCCAGTAGTATCTTTTCAGGGGCAGCTAACTATGGCTACACCTTC. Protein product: CASSIFSGAANYGYTF.